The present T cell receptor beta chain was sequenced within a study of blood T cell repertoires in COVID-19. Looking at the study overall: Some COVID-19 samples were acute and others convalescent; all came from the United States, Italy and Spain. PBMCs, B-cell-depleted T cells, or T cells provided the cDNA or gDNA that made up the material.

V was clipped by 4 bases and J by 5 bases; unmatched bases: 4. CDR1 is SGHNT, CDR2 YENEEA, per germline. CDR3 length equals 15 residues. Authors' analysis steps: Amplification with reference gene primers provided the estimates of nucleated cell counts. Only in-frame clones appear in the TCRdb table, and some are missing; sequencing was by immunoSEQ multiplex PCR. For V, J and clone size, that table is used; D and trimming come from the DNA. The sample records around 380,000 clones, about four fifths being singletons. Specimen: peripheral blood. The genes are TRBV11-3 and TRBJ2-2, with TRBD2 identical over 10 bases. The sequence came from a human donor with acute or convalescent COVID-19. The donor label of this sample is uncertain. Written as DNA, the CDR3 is TGTGCCAGCAGCTCTGAAGCGGGGGGGACCGGGGAGCTGTTTTTT. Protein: CASSSEAGGTGELFF.